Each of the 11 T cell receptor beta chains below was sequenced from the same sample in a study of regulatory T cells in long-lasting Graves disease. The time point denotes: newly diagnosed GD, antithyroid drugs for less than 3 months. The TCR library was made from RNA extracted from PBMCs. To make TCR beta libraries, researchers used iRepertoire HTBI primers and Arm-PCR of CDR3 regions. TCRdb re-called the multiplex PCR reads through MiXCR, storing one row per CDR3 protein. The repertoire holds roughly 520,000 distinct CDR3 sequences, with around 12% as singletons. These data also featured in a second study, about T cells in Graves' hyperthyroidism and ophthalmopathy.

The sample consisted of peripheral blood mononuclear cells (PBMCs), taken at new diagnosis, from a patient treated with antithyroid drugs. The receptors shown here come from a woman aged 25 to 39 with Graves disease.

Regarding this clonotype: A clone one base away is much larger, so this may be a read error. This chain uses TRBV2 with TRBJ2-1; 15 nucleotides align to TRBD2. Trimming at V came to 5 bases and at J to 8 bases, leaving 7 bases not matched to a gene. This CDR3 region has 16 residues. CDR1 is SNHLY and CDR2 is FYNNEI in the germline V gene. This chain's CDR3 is CASSPGLAGGPDEQFF. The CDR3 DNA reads TGTGCCAGCAGTCCTGGACTAGCGGGAGGGCCGGATGAGCAGTTCTTC.

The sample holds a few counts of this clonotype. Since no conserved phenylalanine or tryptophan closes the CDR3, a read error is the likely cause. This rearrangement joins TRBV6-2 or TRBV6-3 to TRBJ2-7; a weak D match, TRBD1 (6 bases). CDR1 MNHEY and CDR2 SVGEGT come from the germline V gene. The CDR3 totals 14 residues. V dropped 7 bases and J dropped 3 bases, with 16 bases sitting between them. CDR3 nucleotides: TGTGCCAGCACCTTGACAGGTTTACTCTACGAGCAGTACCTC. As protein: CASTLTGLLYEQYL.

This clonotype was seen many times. The CDR3: CASSFMGEPKNIQYF. The CDR3 DNA sequence: TGTGCCAGCAGTTTTATGGGAGAGCCTAAAAACATTCAGTACTTC. The rearrangement links TRBV28 to TRBJ2-4, with D possibly matching TRBD2 (5 bases). This CDR3 region has 15 residues. V was clipped by 3 bases and J by 4 bases, with 13 bases between them. Looked up from germline, CDR1 is MDHEN and CDR2 is SYDVKM.

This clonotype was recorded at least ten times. CDR3 loop: CASSFLRGSPLHF. The DNA of the CDR3 is TGTGCCAGCAGTTTTCTCCGAGGGTCACCCCTCCACTTT. V usage is TRBV28 and J usage is TRBJ1-6; no definite D call. The CDR3 totals 13 residues. Trimming pared 3 bases from V and 10 bases from J, leaving 10 bases between. CDR1 MDHEN and CDR2 SYDVKM come from the germline V gene.

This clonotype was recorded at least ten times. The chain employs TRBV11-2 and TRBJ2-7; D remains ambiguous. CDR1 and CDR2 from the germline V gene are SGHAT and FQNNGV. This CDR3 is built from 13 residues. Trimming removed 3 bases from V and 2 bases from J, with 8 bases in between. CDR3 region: CASSLGRAYEQYF. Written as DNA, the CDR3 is TGTGCCAGCAGCTTGGGCAGAGCCTACGAGCAGTACTTC.

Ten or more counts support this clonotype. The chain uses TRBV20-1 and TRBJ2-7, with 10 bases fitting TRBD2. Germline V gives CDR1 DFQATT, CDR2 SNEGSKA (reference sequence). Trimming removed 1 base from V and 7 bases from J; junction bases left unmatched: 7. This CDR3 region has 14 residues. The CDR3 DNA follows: TGCAGTGCTAGAGTGGGGCTAGCGGGAGCTGAGCAGTACTTC. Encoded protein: CSARVGLAGAEQYF.

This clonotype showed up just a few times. The CDR3 region is CSARVGSGRALSPDTQYF. CDR3 nucleotides: TGCAGTGCTAGAGTTGGGAGCGGGAGGGCCCTGAGCCCAGATACGCAGTATTTT. The V call is TRBV20-1, the J call TRBJ2-3; 10 bases line up with TRBD2. With 1 base clipped from V and 4 bases from J, the junction kept 14 bases outside the gene matches. The CDR3 consists of 18 residues. Looked up from germline, CDR1 is DFQATT and CDR2 is SNEGSKA (reference sequence).

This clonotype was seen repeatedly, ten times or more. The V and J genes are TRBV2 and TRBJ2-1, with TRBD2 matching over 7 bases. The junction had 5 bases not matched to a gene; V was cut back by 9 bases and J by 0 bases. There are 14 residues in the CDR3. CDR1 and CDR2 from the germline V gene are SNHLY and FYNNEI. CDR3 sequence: CARTRTSSYNEQFF. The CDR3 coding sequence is TGTGCCAGAACAAGGACTAGCTCCTACAATGAGCAGTTCTTC.

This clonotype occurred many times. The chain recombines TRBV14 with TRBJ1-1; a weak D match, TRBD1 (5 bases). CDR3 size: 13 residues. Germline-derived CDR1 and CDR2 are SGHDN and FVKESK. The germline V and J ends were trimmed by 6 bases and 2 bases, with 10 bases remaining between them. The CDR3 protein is CASSQGPNTEAFF. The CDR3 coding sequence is TGTGCCAGCAGTCAGGGACCTAACACTGAAGCTTTCTTT.

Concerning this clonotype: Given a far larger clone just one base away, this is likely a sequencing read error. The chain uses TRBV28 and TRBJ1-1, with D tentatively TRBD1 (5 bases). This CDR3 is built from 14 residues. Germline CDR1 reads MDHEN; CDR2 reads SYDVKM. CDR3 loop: CASSQAKGITGAFF. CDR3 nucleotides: TGTGCCAGCAGCCAAGCCAAGGGGATCACTGGAGCTTTCTTT.

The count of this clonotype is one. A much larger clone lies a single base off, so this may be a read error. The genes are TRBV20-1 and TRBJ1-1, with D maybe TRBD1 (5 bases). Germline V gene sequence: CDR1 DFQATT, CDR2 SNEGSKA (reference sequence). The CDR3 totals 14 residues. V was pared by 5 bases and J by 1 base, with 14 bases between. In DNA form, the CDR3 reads TGCAGTGCTGGAGGCCGCGGGACGAACACTGAAGCTTTCTTT. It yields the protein CSAGGRGTNTEAFF.